This paragraph covers one T cell receptor (beta chain) sequence. Its specificity is not known. V lost 3 bases to trimming and J lost 6 bases, with 12 bases between them. Per the germline V gene, CDR1 is SSHAT and CDR2 is FNYEAQ (reference sequence). This CDR3 is 13 amino acids long. These data originate in a study of siplizumab effects on memory and regulatory T cells. Study-wide results and limits: Siplizumab cultures yielded proliferating Tregs whose suppressive function was not confirmed.

Around 100,000 TCR templates underwent assay in each sample. The table came from immunoSEQ multiplex PCR; TCRdb's copy has only in-frame clones and leaves some out. In the table there are about 82,000 clones, approximately 86% of which are singletons. This clonotype was obtained from a human donor in good health. Sequenced: Tregs sorted from blood. The chain links TRBV7-7 to TRBJ2-7; D call uncertain. The DNA for the CDR3 is TGTGCCAGCAGCTTTCTGGGTTCTGCCGAGCAGTACTTC. Encoded protein: CASSFLGSAEQYF.